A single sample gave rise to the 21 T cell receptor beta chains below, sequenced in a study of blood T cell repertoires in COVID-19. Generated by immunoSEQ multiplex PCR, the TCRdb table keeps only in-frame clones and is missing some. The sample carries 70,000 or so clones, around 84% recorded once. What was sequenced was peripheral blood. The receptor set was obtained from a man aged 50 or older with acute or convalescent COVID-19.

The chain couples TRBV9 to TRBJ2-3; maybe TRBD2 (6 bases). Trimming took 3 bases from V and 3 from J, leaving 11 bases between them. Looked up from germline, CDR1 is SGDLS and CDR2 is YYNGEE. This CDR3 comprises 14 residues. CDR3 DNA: TGTGCCAGCAGCGCCGGGGGTTGGACAGATACGCAGTATTTT. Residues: CASSAGGWTDTQYF.

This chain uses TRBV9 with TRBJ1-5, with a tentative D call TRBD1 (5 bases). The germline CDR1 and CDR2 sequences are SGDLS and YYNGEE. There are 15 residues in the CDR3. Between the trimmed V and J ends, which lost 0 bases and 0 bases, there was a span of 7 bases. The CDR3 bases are TGTGCCAGCAGCGTAGGGGGGGATAGCAATCAGCCCCAGCATTTT. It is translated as CASSVGGDSNQPQHF.

CDR3 nucleotides: TGCAGTGCTAGTCTTCCGGGGAATACGCAGTATTTT. Protein: CSASLPGNTQYF. The chain has TRBV20-1 and TRBJ2-3; maybe TRBD2 (5 bases). Germline V gene sequence: CDR1 DFQATT, CDR2 SNEGSKA (reference sequence). Trimming took 3 bases from V and 7 from J, leaving 11 bases between them. The CDR3 runs 12 residues.

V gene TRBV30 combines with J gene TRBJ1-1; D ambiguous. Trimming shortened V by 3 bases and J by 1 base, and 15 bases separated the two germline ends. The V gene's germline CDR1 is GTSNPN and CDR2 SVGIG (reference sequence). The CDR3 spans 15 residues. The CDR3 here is CAWSLHRGRNTEAFF. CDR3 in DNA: TGTGCCTGGAGCCTACACCGCGGCAGGAACACTGAAGCTTTCTTT.

This CDR3 is CASSRTTGANVLTF. The CDR3 region has the DNA TGTGCCAGTAGTAGGACAACTGGGGCCAACGTCCTGACTTTC. The chain combines TRBV19 with TRBJ2-6; weak D call: TRBD1 (5 bases). CDR1 is LNHDA and CDR2 is SQIVND in the germline V gene (reference sequence). The CDR3 has 14 residues. V lost 4 bases and J lost 2, with 6 bases in between.

CDR3 region: CSAQGTEAFF. CDR3 in DNA: TGCAGTGCTCAGGGTACTGAAGCTTTCTTT. This sequence joins TRBV20-1 and TRBJ1-1, with a weak D call TRBD1 (5 bases). CDR1 is DFQATT, CDR2 SNEGSKA, per germline (reference sequence). The CDR3 sequence is 10 residues long. V dropped 5 bases and J dropped 5 bases, with 6 bases sitting between them.

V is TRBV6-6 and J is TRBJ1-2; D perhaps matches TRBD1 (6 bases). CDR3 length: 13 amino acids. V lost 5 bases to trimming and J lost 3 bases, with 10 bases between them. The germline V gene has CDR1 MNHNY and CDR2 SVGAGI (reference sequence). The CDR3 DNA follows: TGTGCCAGCAGTCGTGCAGGGGACTATGGCTACACCTTC. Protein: CASSRAGDYGYTF.

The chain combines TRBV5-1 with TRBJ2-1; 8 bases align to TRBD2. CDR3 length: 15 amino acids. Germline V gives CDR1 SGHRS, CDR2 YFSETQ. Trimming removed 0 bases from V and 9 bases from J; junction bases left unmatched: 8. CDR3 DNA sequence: TGCGCCAGCAGCTTGGTACAGCGGGGGAGCGGTGAGCAGTTCTTC. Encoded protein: CASSLVQRGSGEQFF. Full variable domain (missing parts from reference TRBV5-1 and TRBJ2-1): KAGVTQTPRYLIKTRGQQVTLSCSPISGHRSVSWYQQTPGQGLQFLFEYFSETQRNKGNFPGRFSGRQFSNSRSEMNVSTLELGDSALYLCASSLVQRGSGEQFFGPGTRLTVL.

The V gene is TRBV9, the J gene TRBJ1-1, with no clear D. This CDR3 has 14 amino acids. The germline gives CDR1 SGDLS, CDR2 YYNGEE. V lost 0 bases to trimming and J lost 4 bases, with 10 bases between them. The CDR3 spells CASSVGGGSTEAFF. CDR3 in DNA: TGTGCCAGCAGCGTAGGGGGAGGGAGCACTGAAGCTTTCTTT.

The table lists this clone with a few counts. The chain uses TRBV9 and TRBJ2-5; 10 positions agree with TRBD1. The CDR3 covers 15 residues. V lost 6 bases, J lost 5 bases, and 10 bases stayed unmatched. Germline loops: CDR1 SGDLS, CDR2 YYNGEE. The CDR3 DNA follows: TGTGCCAGCACTCCGACAGGGGGCTTTGTCGAGACCCAGTACTTC. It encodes CASTPTGGFVETQYF.

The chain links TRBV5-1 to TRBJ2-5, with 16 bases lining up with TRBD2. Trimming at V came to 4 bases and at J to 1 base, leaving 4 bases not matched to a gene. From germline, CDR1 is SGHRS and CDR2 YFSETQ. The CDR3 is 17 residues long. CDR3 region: CASSRGTSGRVQETQYF. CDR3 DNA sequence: TGCGCCAGCAGCCGCGGGACTAGCGGGAGGGTCCAAGAGACCCAGTACTTC.

CDR3 nucleotide sequence: TGTGCCAGCAGCCTAGGGACTCAAGAGACCCAGTACTTC. Translated, it gives CASSLGTQETQYF. This chain connects TRBV7-8 to TRBJ2-5; D might be TRBD2 (6 bases). The CDR3 consists of 13 residues. Germline CDR1 reads SGHVS; CDR2 reads FQNEAQ. Trimming stripped 5 bases from V and 2 bases from J, with 9 bases between.

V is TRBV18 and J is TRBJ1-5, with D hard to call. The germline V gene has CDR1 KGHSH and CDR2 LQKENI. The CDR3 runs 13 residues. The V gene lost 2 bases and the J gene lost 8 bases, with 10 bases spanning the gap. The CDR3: CASSPMVQEPQHF. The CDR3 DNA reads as TGTGCCAGCTCACCAATGGTTCAGGAGCCCCAGCATTTT.

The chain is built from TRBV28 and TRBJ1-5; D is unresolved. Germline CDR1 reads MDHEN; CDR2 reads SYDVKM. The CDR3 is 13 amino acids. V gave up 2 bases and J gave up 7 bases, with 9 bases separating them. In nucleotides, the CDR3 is TGTGCCAGCAGTTTACAAGTGGAGCAGCCCCAGCATTTT. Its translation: CASSLQVEQPQHF.

The CDR3 nucleotides read TGTGCCAGCAGCCCCGGGACAGGGGGCATGACAGATACGCAGTATTTT. Translating gives CASSPGTGGMTDTQYF. The chain joins TRBV2 to TRBJ2-3; 12 bases are a match to TRBD1. V was clipped by 6 bases and J by 3 bases; unmatched bases: 7. CDR3 length equals 16 residues. CDR1 is SNHLY and CDR2 is FYNNEI in the germline V gene.

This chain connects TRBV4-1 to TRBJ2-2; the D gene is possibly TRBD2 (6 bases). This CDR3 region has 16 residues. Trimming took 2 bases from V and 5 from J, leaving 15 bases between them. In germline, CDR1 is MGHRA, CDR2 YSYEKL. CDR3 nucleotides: TGCGCCAGCAGCCAACGCCGGGACTTAGATACCGGGGAGCTGTTTTTT. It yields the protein CASSQRRDLDTGELFF.

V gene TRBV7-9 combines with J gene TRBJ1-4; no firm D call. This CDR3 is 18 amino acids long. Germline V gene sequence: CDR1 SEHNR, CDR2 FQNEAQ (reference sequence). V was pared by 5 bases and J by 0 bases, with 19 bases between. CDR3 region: CASSRSLRISPTNEKLFF. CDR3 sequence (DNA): TGTGCCAGCAGCCGCAGCTTGCGGATTTCACCAACTAATGAAAAACTGTTTTTT.

The CDR3 nucleotides read TGTGCCAGCAGCCACGCGGGAGCGGGAGCGGGCCAGACCCAGTACTTC. Translation: CASSHAGAGAGQTQYF. The chain has TRBV7-8 and TRBJ2-5, with 8 bases lining up with TRBD2. Germline assignment: CDR1 SGHVS and CDR2 FQNEAQ. The CDR3 is 16 amino acids. The V segment lost 5 bases and the J segment 6 bases; nucleotides outside the gene matches: 14.

CDR3 nucleotides: TGCGCCAGCAGCCCAGCGGGGGACACTGGGGCCAACGTCCTGACTTTC. It yields the protein CASSPAGDTGANVLTF. The rearrangement uses TRBV5-1 and TRBJ2-6; TRBD2 aligns across 8 bases. Germline CDR1 SGHRS, CDR2 YFSETQ. The CDR3 length is 16 residues. V was pared by 4 bases and J by 2 bases, with 5 bases of the junction left unmatched.

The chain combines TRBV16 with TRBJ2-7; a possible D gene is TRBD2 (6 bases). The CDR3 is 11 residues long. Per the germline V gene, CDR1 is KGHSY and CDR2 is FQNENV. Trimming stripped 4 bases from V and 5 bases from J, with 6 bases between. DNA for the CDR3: TGTGCCAGCAGCCCGGGGGACGAGCAGTACTTC. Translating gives CASSPGDEQYF.

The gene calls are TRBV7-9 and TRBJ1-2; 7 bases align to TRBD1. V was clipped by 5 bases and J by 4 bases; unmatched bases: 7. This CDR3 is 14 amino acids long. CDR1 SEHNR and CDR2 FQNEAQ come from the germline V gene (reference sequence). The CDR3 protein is CASSPGTVGYGYTF. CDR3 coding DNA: TGTGCCAGCAGCCCCGGGACAGTTGGCTATGGCTACACCTTC.